This TCR beta chain was sequenced during a study of shared clonotypes between healthy human individuals. As to this clone: Its antigen remains unknown. The same CDR3 also results from other DNA sequences found in this sample.

Genomic DNA from each subset was divided evenly over several immunoSEQ plates. In the original workflow: Junction-only sequences produced by ImmunoSEQ had no quality scores, so filtering differed. Some clones are missing from TCRdb's copy, which holds only in-frame ones; the method was immunoSEQ multiplex PCR. That table gives V, J and clone size, and the DNA gave D and trimming. The sample gives about 2 million clones, roughly 94% of which show up once; 1.2% is in the top ten. Study-level results: Among the subsets, naive ones generally showed larger estimated richness than memory ones.

This CDR3 has 15 amino acids. J gave up 2 bases and V 3 bases, and 6 bases lay outside the gene matches. In germline, CDR1 is LNHDA, CDR2 SQIVND (reference sequence). CD8 cells regarded as naive lacked CD45RO, were positively chosen for CCR7, and omitted terminally differentiated effector memory CD45RA+ cells. Those who donated, Caucasian adults without exception, all lived in Nashville, Tennessee. This chain uses TRBV19 with TRBJ1-1; 7 bases agree with TRBD1. The TCR sequence derives from a man aged 18 to 29 in good health. Sample: naive CD8+ T cells sorted from blood. The CDR3: CASSISGTANTEAFF. The CDR3 DNA reads as TGTGCCAGTAGTATCTCGGGGACAGCCAACACTGAAGCTTTCTTT.